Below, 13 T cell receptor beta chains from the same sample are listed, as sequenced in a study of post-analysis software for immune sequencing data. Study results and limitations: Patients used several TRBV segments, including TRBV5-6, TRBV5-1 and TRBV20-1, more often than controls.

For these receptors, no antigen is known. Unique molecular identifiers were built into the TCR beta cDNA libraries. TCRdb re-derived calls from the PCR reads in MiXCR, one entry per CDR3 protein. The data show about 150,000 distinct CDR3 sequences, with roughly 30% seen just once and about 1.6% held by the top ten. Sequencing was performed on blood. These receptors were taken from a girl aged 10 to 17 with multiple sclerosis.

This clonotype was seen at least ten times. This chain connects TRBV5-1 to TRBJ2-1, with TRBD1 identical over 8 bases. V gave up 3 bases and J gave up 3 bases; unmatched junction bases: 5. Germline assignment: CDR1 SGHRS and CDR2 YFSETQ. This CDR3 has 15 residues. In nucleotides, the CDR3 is TGCGCCAGCAGCTCTACAGGGGGTATCTACAATGAGCAGTTCTTC. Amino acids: CASSSTGGIYNEQFF.

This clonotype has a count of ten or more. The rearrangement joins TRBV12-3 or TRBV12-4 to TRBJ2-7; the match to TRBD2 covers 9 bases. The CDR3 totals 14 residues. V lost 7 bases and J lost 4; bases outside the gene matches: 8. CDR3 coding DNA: TGTGCCAGCAACATAGCGGGAGTGGGATACGAGCAGTACTTC. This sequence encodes CASNIAGVGYEQYF.

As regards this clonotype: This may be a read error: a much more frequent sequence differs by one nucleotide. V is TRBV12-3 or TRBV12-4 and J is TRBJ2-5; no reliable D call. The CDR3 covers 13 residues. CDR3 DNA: TGTACCAGCAGTTTTAACCCATTTCTGGAGCAGTACTTC. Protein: CTSSFNPFLEQYF.

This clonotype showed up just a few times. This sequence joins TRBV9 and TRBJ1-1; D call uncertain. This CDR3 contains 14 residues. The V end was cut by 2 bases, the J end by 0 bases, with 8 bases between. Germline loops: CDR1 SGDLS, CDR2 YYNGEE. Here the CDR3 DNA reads TGTGCCAGCAGCGTGCAGGAGTTGAACACTGAAGCTTTCTTT. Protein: CASSVQELNTEAFF.

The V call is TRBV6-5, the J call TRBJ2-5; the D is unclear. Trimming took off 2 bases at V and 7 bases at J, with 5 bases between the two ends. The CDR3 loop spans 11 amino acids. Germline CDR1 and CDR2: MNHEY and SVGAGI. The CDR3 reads CASSYMGTQYF. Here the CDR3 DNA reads TGTGCCAGCAGTTACATGGGGACCCAGTACTTC.

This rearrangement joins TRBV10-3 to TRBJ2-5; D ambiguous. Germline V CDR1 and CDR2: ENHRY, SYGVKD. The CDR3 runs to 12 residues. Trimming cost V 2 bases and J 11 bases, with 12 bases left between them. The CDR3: CAISEPSDGQYF. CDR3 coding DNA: TGTGCCATCAGTGAGCCTTCGGACGGGCAGTACTTC.

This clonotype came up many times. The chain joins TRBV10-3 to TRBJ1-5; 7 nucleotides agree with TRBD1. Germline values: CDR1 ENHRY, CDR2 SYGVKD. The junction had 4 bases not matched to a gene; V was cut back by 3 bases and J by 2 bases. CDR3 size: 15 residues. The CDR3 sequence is CAISEGQGGNQPQHF. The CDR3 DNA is TGTGCCATCAGTGAAGGGCAGGGGGGCAATCAGCCCCAGCATTTT.

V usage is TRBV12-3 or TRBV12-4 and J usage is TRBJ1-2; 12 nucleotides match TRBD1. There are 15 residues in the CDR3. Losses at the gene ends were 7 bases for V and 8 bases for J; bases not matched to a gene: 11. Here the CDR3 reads CASKPSGQGARGYTF. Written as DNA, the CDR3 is TGTGCCAGCAAACCATCGGGACAGGGGGCGCGGGGCTACACCTTC.

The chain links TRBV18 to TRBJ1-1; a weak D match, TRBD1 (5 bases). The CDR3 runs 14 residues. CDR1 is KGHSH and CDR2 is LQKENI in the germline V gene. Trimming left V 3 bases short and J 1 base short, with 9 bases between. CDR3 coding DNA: TGTGCCAGCTCACCCCCGAGGGGGAACACTGAAGCTTTCTTT. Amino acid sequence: CASSPPRGNTEAFF.

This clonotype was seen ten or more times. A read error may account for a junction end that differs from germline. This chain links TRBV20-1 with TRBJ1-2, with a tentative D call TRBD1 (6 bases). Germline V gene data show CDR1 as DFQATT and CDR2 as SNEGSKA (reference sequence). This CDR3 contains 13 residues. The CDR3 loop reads CSAREVTGNGYTF. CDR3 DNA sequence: TGCAGTGCTCGAGAGGTTACAGGGAATGGCTACACCTTC.

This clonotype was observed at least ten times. CDR3 bases: TGTGCCACCAGTGGCCGCCAGCGGCACACTAGCACAGATACGCAGTATTTT. Translating gives CATSGRQRHTSTDTQYF. The chain uses TRBV24-1 and TRBJ2-3, with D possibly TRBD2 on 5 matching bases. CDR3 length: 17 amino acids. V was pared by 5 bases and J by 0 bases, with 17 bases between. CDR1 and CDR2 from the germline V gene are KGHDR and SFDVKD.

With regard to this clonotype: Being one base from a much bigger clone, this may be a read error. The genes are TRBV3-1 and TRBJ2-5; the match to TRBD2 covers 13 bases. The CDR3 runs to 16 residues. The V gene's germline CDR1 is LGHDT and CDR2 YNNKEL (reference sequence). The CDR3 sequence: CAGSQDSRTSGSVQYF. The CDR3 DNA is TGTGCCGGCAGCCAAGATTCTCGGACTAGCGGGAGTGTGCAGTACTTC.

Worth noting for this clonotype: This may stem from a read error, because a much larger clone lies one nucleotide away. CDR3: CCWGGPGETQYF. For the CDR3, the DNA is TGTTGTTGGGGTGGTCCAGGGGAGACCCAGTACTTC. The rearrangement joins TRBV27 to TRBJ2-5; a weak D match, TRBD1 (5 bases). The CDR3 has 12 residues. Germline V gene lookup returns CDR1 MNHEY and CDR2 SMNVEV (reference sequence).